This T cell receptor (beta chain) was retrieved from a study of blood T cell repertoires in COVID-19. Study overall: Nucleic acid was either cDNA or gDNA, and it came from T cells, B-cell-depleted T cells, or PBMCs.

Germline V gene sequence: CDR1 MDHEN, CDR2 SYDVKM. Trimming shortened V by 7 bases and J by 0 bases, and 19 bases separated the two germline ends. There are 17 residues in the CDR3. This table comes from immunoSEQ multiplex PCR, and its TCRdb copy is limited to in-frame clones, with some not included. This sample has 130,000 to 150,000 clones; 75% to 90% occur once, and the top ten carry roughly 10%. Across 24 US areas, participants ranged in age from roughly 18 to 95 years. Before being deemed recovered, Cohort 3 donors had two negative PCRs, clearance, or symptom resolution. The sequence derives from a man aged 55-75 years who had recovered from COVID-19. The sample consisted of PBMCs or T cells enriched from blood (not recorded which). The genes are TRBV28 and TRBJ1-3; tentative D call: TRBD1 (6 bases). The CDR3 here is CASIPGGGLLSGNTIYF. The DNA of the CDR3 is TGTGCCAGCATCCCTGGGGGGGGCCTACTCTCTGGAAACACCATATATTTT.